This TCR beta chain was observed in a study of metastatic and nonmetastatic thyroid tumors. Study-wide findings and caveats: Benign nodules reportedly had significantly lower TCR beta diversity than malignant thyroid tumors in blood and tumor.

Under the authors' procedure: The study built a papillary thyroid cancer distant-metastasis classifier from CDR3 differences across clinicopathological groups. TCRdb re-analyzed the PCR reads using MiXCR. These V and J calls derive from TCRdb rather than the authors' analysis. The sample shows around 23,000 clones, roughly 24% of them seen only once. Every patient was untreated before thyroid surgery. To note about this clone: Its antigen is currently unknown.

The TCR sequence derives from a male donor with papillary thyroid cancer or a benign thyroid nodule (not recorded which). Some clones in this sample may be carry-over from other donors' samples. The sequenced sample consisted of blood.

CDR3 in amino acids: CASSLAFLSNEQYF. CDR3 in DNA: TGTGCCAGCAGCTTAGCGTTCCTGAGCAACGAGCAGTACTTC. This chain connects TRBV11-2 to TRBJ2-7; D remains ambiguous. The CDR3 is made up of 14 amino acids. The V gene's germline CDR1 is SGHAT and CDR2 FQNNGV. V lost 1 base and J lost 5, with 12 bases in between.